These T cell receptor beta chains were read from a single sample in a study of metastatic and nonmetastatic thyroid tumors. TCRdb re-called the PCR reads via MiXCR. The sample consists of about 82,000 clones, roughly an eighth of them appearing once. Sequencing was done on a sample of tumor tissue. All receptors derive from a female donor with papillary thyroid cancer or a benign thyroid nodule (not recorded which). Some clones in this sample may be carry-over from other donors' samples. Each CDR3 is given with its conserved first and last residue. A D gene is named only where the DNA matches it firmly. The size entry is marked missing in some rows and otherwise reads once, few, many or a size class.

j_call clone_size d_call v_call cdr3_nt cdr3_aa
TRBJ2-1 many - TRBV5-5 TGTGCCAGCAGATTTGGAGGAGGGAGCTCCTACAATGAGCAGTTCTTC CASRFGGGSSYNEQFF
TRBJ2-5 many TRBD1 TRBV5-1 TGCGCCAGCAGCTTGGAAGGGGGACAGGGGGGAGAGACCCAGTACTTC CASSLEGGQGGETQYF
TRBJ1-1 many - TRBV19 TGTGCCAGTAGTTGGATGTCAGCGAACACTGAAGCTTTCTTT CASSWMSANTEAFF
TRBJ1-1 many - TRBV5-1 TGCGCCAGCAGCGGCGGGGGGGACACTGAAGCTTTCTTT CASSGGGDTEAFF
TRBJ1-1 - - TRBV7-7 TGTGCTAGCAACTTAGTACGGGACACTGAAGCTTTCTTT CASNLVRDTEAFF
TRBJ2-2 many - TRBV2 TGTGCCAGCAGTGGGGCCGGGGAGCTGTTTTTT CASSGAGELFF
TRBJ1-4 many TRBD1 TRBV5-5 TGTGCCAGCAGCTGGGGGACAGCAACTAATGAAAAACTGTTTTTT CASSWGTATNEKLFF
TRBJ2-1 once - TRBV11-2 TGTGCCAGCAGCCCCCCCCGGGAGTTAGGTGAGCAGTTCTTC CASSPPRELGEQFF
TRBJ2-3 many TRBD2 TRBV2 TGTGCCAGCAGTGCCAGGGGTAGCGGGAGAACAGATACGCAGTATTTT CASSARGSGRTDTQYF
TRBJ2-1 many TRBD2 TRBV12-3/TRBV12-4 TGTGCCAGCAGTACCCCGGTGCGGGAGAACAATGAGCAGTTCTTC CASSTPVRENNEQFF
TRBJ1-2 many - TRBV5-1 TGCGCCAGCAGCCCTGTGGTCGCGGTTGAAGGCTACACCTTC CASSPVVAVEGYTF
TRBJ2-5 many - TRBV7-9 TGTGCCAGCAGCTTATCAGAGACCCAGTACTTC CASSLSETQYF
TRBJ2-7 many TRBD2 TRBV29-1 TGCAGCGTTGAAGCCGGGGGGGGATTTGGGGACGAGCAGTACTTC CSVEAGGGFGDEQYF
TRBJ1-1 many - TRBV27 TGTGCCAGCAGTTTAGGGCAGTACTCCACTGAAGCTTTCTTT CASSLGQYSTEAFF
TRBJ1-4 - - TRBV5-1 TGCGCCAGCAGCTTGTGGTTCCGGGGGGGCGAAAAACTGTTTTTT CASSLWFRGGEKLFF
TRBJ2-1 many - TRBV6-1 TGTGCCAGCAGTTTGGGAACCTACAATGAGCAGTTCTTC CASSLGTYNEQFF
TRBJ2-7 many TRBD1 TRBV27 TGTGCCAGCACCCTATACAGGGGGGCTTCCTACGAGCAGTACTTC CASTLYRGASYEQYF
TRBJ2-5 - TRBD2 TRBV12-3/TRBV12-4 TGTGCCAGCAACCAAGGGACTAGAGGTTGGAGAGGCGAGACCCAGTACTTC CASNQGTRGWRGETQYF
TRBJ1-4 many - TRBV5-8 TGTGCCAGCAGAATATGGACCCTAAGTGAAAAACTGTTTTTT CASRIWTLSEKLFF
TRBJ2-7 many TRBD1 TRBV27 TGTGCCAGCAGTCGGCCGACAGGGGCACCCTACGAGCAGTACTTC CASSRPTGAPYEQYF
TRBJ2-7 - - TRBV5-1 TGCGCCAGCAGCCTAAGGACGTCTCGAGGGGCATACGAGCGGTACTTC CASSLRTSRGAYERYF
TRBJ2-7 few - TRBV28 TGTGCCAGCAGTTTATGGTCTATCTCCTACGAGCAGTACTTC CASSLWSISYEQYF
TRBJ2-2 few - TRBV27 TGTGCCAGCAGCTATGGGGTAGCCGGGGAGCTGTTTTTT CASSYGVAGELFF
TRBJ2-5 many TRBD2 TRBV29-1 TGCAGCGTCCTCTCACAGCGGGGTCCCGGGGAGACCCAGTACTTC CSVLSQRGPGETQYF
TRBJ1-5 few - TRBV4-1 TGCGCCAGCAGCCAAGAGGGTAGTCGGCAGCCCCAGCATTTT CASSQEGSRQPQHF
TRBJ2-7 few TRBD1 TRBV6-2/TRBV6-3 TGTGCCAGCATCCTTACCGGGACAGGGTGGGATCAGTACTTC CASILTGTGWDQYF
TRBJ2-5 many - TRBV30 TGTGCCTGGAGTCGGGATTATAAAAAAGTGGCCCAGTACTTC CAWSRDYKKVAQYF
TRBJ1-5 few TRBD1 TRBV6-2/TRBV6-3 TGTGCCAGCAGTTACAACAAAGGGGGCAGCGGCAATCAGCCACAGCATTTT CASSYNKGGSGNQPQHF
TRBJ2-3 - - TRBV28 TGTGCCAGCAGCAGTAGGAAGGGCACAGATACGCAGTATTTT CASSSRKGTDTQYF
TRBJ1-6 few - TRBV28 TGTGCCAGCAGTTTGCCAGGCGGCGGAATTTCACCCCTCCACTTT CASSLPGGGISPLHF
TRBJ1-2 - - TRBV11-3 TGTGCCAGCAGTCCCGGGGGGAACTATGGCTACACCTTC CASSPGGNYGYTF
TRBJ1-2 - - TRBV3-1 TGTGCCAGCAGCCAAGCCGCTTCACACTATGGCTACACCTTC CASSQAASHYGYTF
TRBJ1-1 many TRBD1 TRBV5-1 TGCGCCAGCAGCTTGCTTGGCAGGGGGCTAGGCACTGAAGCTTTCTTT CASSLLGRGLGTEAFF
TRBJ1-2 many - TRBV24-1 TGTGCCATAGCGCCAGTACATTATGGCTACACCTTC CAIAPVHYGYTF
TRBJ1-4 many - TRBV7-9 TGTGCCAGCAGCTCACCGACGCAGCGTCCAAATGAAAAACTGTTTTTT CASSSPTQRPNEKLFF
TRBJ2-3 many TRBD2 TRBV4-2 TGTGCCAGCAGCCGGACTAGCGGGAGGTTGTCAGATACGCAGTATTTT CASSRTSGRLSDTQYF
TRBJ2-7 - TRBD1 TRBV4-2 TGTGCCAGCAGCCCGATCGGGACAGGGGCCCGGGGGGAGCAGTACTTC CASSPIGTGARGEQYF
TRBJ1-5 many TRBD1 TRBV28 TGTGCCAGCAGTTCCCCGACAGGGGTTGGCAATCAGCCCCAGCATTTT CASSSPTGVGNQPQHF
TRBJ2-2 many - TRBV27 TGTGCCAGCAGTTCGATTTACACCGGGGAGCTGTTTTTT CASSSIYTGELFF
TRBJ1-6 many TRBD1 TRBV11-1 TGTGCCAGCAGCCCGGCAGGGGACAGGGGGCGCGTCGCAGGGGCCCTCCACTTT CASSPAGDRGRVAGALHF
TRBJ2-1 many TRBD2 TRBV7-3 TGTGCCAGCAGCTTACTAGCGGGAGTCCACAATGAGCAGTTCTTC CASSLLAGVHNEQFF
TRBJ1-2 many - TRBV7-2 TGTGCCAGCAGCGCCCCGGGACGGGGCCTCTATGGCTACACCTTC CASSAPGRGLYGYTF
TRBJ1-1 many - TRBV5-1 TGCGCCAGCAGGGTGACCCTTATGGTGAACACTGAAGCTTTCTTT CASRVTLMVNTEAFF
TRBJ2-5 many TRBD2 TRBV12-3/TRBV12-4 TGTGCCAGCAGGGGACTAGCGGGAGTCGAAGAGACCCAGTACTTC CASRGLAGVEETQYF
TRBJ2-2 many - TRBV11-3 TGTGCCAGCAGCTTAGGGGTCGTTTGGGCTGGGAGAAGCACCGGGGAGCTGTTTTTT CASSLGVVWAGRSTGELFF
TRBJ2-1 - TRBD2 TRBV6-2/TRBV6-3 TGTGCCAGCAGTCAAATTAGCGGGCACTCCTACAATGAGCAGTTCTTC CASSQISGHSYNEQFF
TRBJ2-1 few - TRBV6-2/TRBV6-3 TGTGCCAGCAGTTACAGGGTGGACTACAATGAGCAGTTCTTC CASSYRVDYNEQFF
TRBJ1-6 many - TRBV11-3 TGTGCCAGCAGCCTGGGGGAGGGCCCCAATTCACCCCTCCACTTT CASSLGEGPNSPLHF
TRBJ2-2 many - TRBV18 TGTGCCAGCTCAGCATTCCCCTCAGGGGTGAACACCGGGGAGCTGTTTTTT CASSAFPSGVNTGELFF
TRBJ2-7 many - TRBV12-3/TRBV12-4 TGTGCCAGCAGTTTAGTAAGGCTAGCTTTTTACGAGCAGTACTTC CASSLVRLAFYEQYF
TRBJ2-5 many TRBD2 TRBV10-3 TGTGCCATCAGTGACCGACTCAATATAGCGGGAGGGCCAGGGGAGACCCAGTACTTC CAISDRLNIAGGPGETQYF
TRBJ1-4 many TRBD1 TRBV6-1 TGTGCCAGCGTGGAGGGACAGTTTAATGAAAAACTGTTTTTT CASVEGQFNEKLFF
TRBJ2-7 many - TRBV27 TGTGCCAGCAGTTTACCTCCCCTGGGCGAGCAGTACTTC CASSLPPLGEQYF